A selection of T cell receptor beta chains follows, all from one sample in a study of blood T cell repertoires in COVID-19. Produced via immunoSEQ multiplex PCR; TCRdb's table is partial and in-frame only. Here the sample spans roughly 56,000 clones, about nine tenths being singletons. The sample was peripheral blood. These receptors came from a man aged 50-60 years with active COVID-19. The CDR3 runs from the conserved cysteine through the conserved F or W.

v_call	j_call	cdr3_aa
TRBV27	TRBJ2-7	CASSSPGGSYEQYF
TRBV5-6	TRBJ2-7	CASSLFRTGGYEQYF
TRBV30	TRBJ1-2	CAWSVSGGNYGYTF
TRBV5-4	TRBJ1-2	CASSLGTGVYSYGYTF
TRBV2	TRBJ1-5	CASRGIPPPQHF
TRBV6-5	TRBJ1-2	CASRETGPGDYGYTF
TRBV2	TRBJ2-5	CASSWTVQETQYF
TRBV15	TRBJ2-5	CATTPLKALNQETQYF
TRBV24-1	TRBJ2-1	CATSGGNDPNEQFF
TRBV25-1	TRBJ2-7	CASSENSVLTSSYEQYF
TRBV5-1	TRBJ2-1	CASSLDRAINEQFF